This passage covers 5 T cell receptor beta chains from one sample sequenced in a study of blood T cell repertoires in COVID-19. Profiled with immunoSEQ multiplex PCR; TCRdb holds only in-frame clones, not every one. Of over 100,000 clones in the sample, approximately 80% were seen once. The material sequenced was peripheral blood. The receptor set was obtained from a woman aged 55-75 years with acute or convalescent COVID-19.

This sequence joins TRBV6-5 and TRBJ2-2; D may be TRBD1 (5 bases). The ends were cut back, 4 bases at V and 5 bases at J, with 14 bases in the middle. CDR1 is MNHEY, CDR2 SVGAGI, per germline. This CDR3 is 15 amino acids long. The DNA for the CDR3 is TGTGCCAGCAGTTCCCTCAGGGTACGGACCGGGGAGCTGTTTTTT. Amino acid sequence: CASSSLRVRTGELFF.

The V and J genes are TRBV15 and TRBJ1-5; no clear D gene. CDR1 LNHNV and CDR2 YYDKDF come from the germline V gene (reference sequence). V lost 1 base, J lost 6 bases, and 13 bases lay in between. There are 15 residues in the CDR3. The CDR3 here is CATSRAGVSGQPQHF. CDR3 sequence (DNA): TGTGCCACCAGCAGAGCCGGGGTTTCGGGTCAGCCCCAGCATTTT.

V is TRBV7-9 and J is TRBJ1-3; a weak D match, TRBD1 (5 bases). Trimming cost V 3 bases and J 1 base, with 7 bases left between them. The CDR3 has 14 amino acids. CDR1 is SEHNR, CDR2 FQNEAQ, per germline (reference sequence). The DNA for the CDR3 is TGTGCCAGCAGCTTCCAGGGATCTGGAAACACCATATATTTT. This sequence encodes CASSFQGSGNTIYF.

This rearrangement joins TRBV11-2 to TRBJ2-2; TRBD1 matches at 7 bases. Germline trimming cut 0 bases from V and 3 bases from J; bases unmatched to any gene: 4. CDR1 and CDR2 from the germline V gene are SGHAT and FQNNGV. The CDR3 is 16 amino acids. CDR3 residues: CASSLDQTGYTGELFF. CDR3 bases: TGTGCCAGCAGCTTAGATCAGACAGGGTACACCGGGGAGCTGTTTTTT.

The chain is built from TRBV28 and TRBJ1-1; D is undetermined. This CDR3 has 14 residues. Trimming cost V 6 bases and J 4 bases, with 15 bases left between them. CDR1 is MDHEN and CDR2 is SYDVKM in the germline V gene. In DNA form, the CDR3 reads TGTGCCAGCAGCTACCCGAACCGGGGCACTGAAGCTTTCTTT. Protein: CASSYPNRGTEAFF.